This T cell receptor (beta chain) was documented in a study of blood T cell repertoires in COVID-19. In the original processing: Amplification of reference gene primers provided the estimated nucleated cell counts. The assay was immunoSEQ multiplex PCR, and TCRdb's table has in-frame clones only and misses some. That table furnishes V, J and clone size, whereas the DNA furnished D and trimming. The table records 200,000 to 250,000 clones, approximately 88% of them present only once. The trim removed 1 base at V and 2 bases at J, leaving 3 bases unmatched. Germline V gene data show CDR1 as ENHRY and CDR2 as SYGVKD. The CDR3 has 15 residues.

This clonotype was obtained from a woman in her twenties or thirties who had been exposed to COVID-19. This chain links TRBV10-3 with TRBJ2-5; TRBD1 matches at 8 bases. Sequenced: PBMCs or T cells enriched from blood (not recorded which). The CDR3, as DNA: TGTGCCATCAGTGAGTTTGGACAGGGACAAGAGACCCAGTACTTC. It is translated as CAISEFGQGQETQYF.